Below are 5 T cell receptor beta chains sequenced from a single sample in a study of cytomegalovirus exposure and HLA in healthy donors. 60 Vbeta and 13 Jbeta primers were used in PCR. The table came from immunoSEQ multiplex PCR; TCRdb's copy has only in-frame clones and leaves some out. The sample holds under 200,000 clones, roughly 84% seen once. Sequencing used PBMCs. Receptors were obtained from a male donor in good health and CMV-seronegative.

V usage is TRBV30 and J usage is TRBJ2-7, with 11 positions matching TRBD2. Germline-derived CDR1 and CDR2 are GTSNPN and SVGIG (reference sequence). V lost 0 bases to trimming and J lost 3 bases; unmatched junction nucleotides: 4. The CDR3 has 15 amino acids. CDR3 in amino acids: CAWSVGTSGYYEQYF. The CDR3 DNA reads as TGTGCCTGGAGTGTGGGGACTAGCGGATACTACGAGCAGTACTTC.

J is TRBJ2-1 and V is TRBV4-2; 12 nucleotides match TRBD2. The CDR3 extends over 17 amino acids. The ends lost 4 bases at V and 1 base at J; junction bases unmatched: 5. In germline, CDR1 is LGHNA, CDR2 YNFKEQ. CDR3 residues: CASSLASGGVSYNEQFF. As DNA, the CDR3 is TGTGCCAGCAGCCTCGCTAGCGGGGGGGTGTCCTACAATGAGCAGTTCTTC.

This clone has ten or more counts. The rearrangement joins TRBV6-4 to TRBJ2-2; 8 nucleotides match TRBD1. V shed 2 bases and J 1 base; nucleotides not matched to a gene: 0. Germline V gene data show CDR1 as MRHNA and CDR2 as SNTAGT. The CDR3 extends over 15 amino acids. The CDR3 nucleotides read TGTGCCAGCAGTGACGGGACAGGGAACACCGGGGAGCTGTTTTTT. Translation gives CASSDGTGNTGELFF.

The V call is TRBV6-1, the J call TRBJ2-7; the match to TRBD1 covers 7 bases. The CDR3 sequence is 14 residues long. Trimming cost V 4 bases and J 2 bases; bases outside gene matches: 5. The V gene's germline CDR1 is MNHNS and CDR2 SASEGT. The CDR3 sequence is CASSVGDRAYEQYF. The CDR3 coding sequence is TGTGCCAGCAGTGTAGGGGACAGAGCCTACGAGCAGTACTTC.

This CDR3 reads CASSLDRGEDYEQYF. The CDR3 bases are TGTGCCAGCAGTTTAGACAGGGGAGAAGACTACGAGCAGTACTTC. J is TRBJ2-7 and V is TRBV28; 8 bases are shared with TRBD1. Germline CDR1 reads MDHEN; CDR2 reads SYDVKM. The V and J ends lost 2 bases and 3 bases, in that order; junction bases with no gene match: 6. This CDR3 is 15 amino acids long.